This TCR beta chain came from a study of blood T cell repertoires in COVID-19. Assay: immunoSEQ multiplex PCR; the TCRdb copy retains only in-frame clones and omits some. The sample has some 530,000 clones; roughly 88% are singletons. CDR3 length: 16 residues. Looked up from germline, CDR1 is SGHRS and CDR2 is YFSETQ. Trimming at V came to 4 bases and at J to 9 bases, leaving 16 bases not matched to a gene. The TCR sequence derives from a human donor in a cohort sampled during active COVID-19. Sequenced sample: peripheral blood. This rearrangement joins TRBV5-1 to TRBJ2-3; TRBD2 agrees at 8 bases. The CDR3 nucleotides are TGCGCCAGCAGCACTACTAGCGGCCCAGACCCATTCACGCAGTATTTT. Translation gives CASSTTSGPDPFTQYF.